Here is one TCR beta chain with its context. The data stem from a study of T cell repertoires in aging, cancer and after chemotherapy. Multiplex touch-down PCR with TRB-A/B primers amplified rearranged V-D-J TRB sequences. TCRdb ran MiXCR on the multiplex PCR reads and lists one entry per CDR3 protein. The table lists under 2,500 distinct CDR3 sequences, approximately 26% of them singletons, with roughly an eighth in the top ten. This CDR3 contains 13 residues. Germline V CDR1 and CDR2: DFQATT, SNEGSKA (reference sequence). The germline V and J ends were trimmed by 3 bases and 2 bases, with 10 bases remaining between them. The template was genomic DNA from peripheral blood, not RNA.

Material for sequencing was blood. This sequence joins TRBV20-1 and TRBJ1-2, with D perhaps matching TRBD1 (6 bases). This TCR was recovered from a human donor in good health. Written as DNA, the CDR3 is TGCAGTGCTAGGGCGGGGGCCAACTATGGCTACACCTTC. Translation: CSARAGANYGYTF.